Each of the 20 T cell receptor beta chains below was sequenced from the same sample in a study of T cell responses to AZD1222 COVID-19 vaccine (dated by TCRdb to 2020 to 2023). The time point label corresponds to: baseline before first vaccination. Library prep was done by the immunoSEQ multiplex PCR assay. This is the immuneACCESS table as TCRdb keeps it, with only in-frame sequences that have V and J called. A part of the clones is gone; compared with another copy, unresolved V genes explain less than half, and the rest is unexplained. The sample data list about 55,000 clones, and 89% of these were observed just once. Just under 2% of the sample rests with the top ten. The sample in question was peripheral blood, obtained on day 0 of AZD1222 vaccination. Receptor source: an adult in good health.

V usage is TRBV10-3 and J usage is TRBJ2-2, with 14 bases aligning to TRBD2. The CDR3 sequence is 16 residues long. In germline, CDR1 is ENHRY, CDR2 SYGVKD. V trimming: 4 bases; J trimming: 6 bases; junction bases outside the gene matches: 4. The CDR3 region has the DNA TGTGCCATCAGTGGGGGACTAGCGGGAGTGTCCGGGGAGCTGTTTTTT. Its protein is CAISGGLAGVSGELFF.

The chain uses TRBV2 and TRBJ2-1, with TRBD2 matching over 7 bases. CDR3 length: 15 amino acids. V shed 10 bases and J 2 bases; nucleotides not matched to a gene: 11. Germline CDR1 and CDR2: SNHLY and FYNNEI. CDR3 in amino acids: CAIVLRGSAYNEQFF. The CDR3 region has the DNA TGTGCCATCGTTCTGCGGGGGTCGGCCTACAATGAGCAGTTCTTC.

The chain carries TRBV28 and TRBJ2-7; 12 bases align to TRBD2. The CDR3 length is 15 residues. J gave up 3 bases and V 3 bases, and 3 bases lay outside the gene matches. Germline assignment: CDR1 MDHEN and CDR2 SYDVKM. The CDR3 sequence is CASSFQTSGSYEQYF. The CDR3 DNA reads TGTGCCAGCAGTTTTCAGACTAGCGGGAGCTACGAGCAGTACTTC.

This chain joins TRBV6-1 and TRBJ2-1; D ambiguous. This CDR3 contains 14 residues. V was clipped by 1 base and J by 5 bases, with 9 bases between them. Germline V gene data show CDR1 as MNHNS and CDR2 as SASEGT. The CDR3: CASSEGNSNNEQFF. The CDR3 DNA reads TGTGCCAGCAGTGAAGGTAATAGTAACAATGAGCAGTTCTTC.

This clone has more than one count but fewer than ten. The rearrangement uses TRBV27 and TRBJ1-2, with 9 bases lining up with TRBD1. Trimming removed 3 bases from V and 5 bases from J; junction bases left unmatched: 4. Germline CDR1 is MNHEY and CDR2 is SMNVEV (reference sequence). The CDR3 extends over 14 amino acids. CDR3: CASSLRTGEYGYTF. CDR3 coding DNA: TGTGCCAGCAGTTTGAGGACAGGGGAATATGGCTACACCTTC.

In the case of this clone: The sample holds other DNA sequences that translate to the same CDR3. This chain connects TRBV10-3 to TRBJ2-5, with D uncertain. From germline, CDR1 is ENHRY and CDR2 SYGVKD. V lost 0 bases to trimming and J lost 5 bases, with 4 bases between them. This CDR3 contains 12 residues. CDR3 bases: TGTGCCATCAGTGAGTCGGTGGAGACCCAGTACTTC. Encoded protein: CAISESVETQYF.

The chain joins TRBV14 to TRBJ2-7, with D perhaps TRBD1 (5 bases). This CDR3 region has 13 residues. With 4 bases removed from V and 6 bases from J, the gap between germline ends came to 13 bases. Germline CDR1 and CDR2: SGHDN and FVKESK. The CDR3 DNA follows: TGTGCCAGCAGCCGAGACCTAACAGGCGAGCAGTACTTC. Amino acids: CASSRDLTGEQYF. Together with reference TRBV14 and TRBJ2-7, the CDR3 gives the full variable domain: EAGVTQFPSHSVIEKGQTVTLRCDPISGHDNLYWYRRVMGKEIKFLLHFVKESKQDESGMPNNRFLAERTGGTYSTLKVQPAELEDSGVYFCASSRDLTGEQYFGPGTRLTVT.

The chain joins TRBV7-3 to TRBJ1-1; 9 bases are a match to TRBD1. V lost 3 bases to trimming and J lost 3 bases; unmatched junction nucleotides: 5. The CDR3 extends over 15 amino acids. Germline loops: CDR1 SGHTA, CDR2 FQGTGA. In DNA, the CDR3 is TGTGCCAGCAGCTTGACCGGGACAGGGCACACTGAAGCTTTCTTT. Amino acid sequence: CASSLTGTGHTEAFF.

CDR3 sequence reads: CASSLTGSSYEQYF. CDR3 DNA sequence: TGCGCCAGCAGCTTGACAGGGAGCTCCTACGAGCAGTACTTC. The chain uses TRBV5-1 and TRBJ2-7; TRBD1 might be the D (6 bases). The CDR3 extends over 14 amino acids. Looked up from germline, CDR1 is SGHRS and CDR2 is YFSETQ. Trimming cost V 1 base and J 0 bases, with 8 bases left between them.

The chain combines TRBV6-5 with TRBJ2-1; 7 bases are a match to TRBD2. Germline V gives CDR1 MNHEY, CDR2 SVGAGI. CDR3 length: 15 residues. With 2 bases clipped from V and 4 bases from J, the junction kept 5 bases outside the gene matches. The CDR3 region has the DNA TGTGCCAGCAGTTACGGCCTAGCGGTATACAATGAGCAGTTCTTC. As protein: CASSYGLAVYNEQFF.

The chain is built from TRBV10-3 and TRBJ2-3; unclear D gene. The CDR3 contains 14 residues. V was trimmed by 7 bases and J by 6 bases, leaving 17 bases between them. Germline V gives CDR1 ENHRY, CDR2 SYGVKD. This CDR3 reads CAITPDQFKDTQYF. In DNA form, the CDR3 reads TGTGCCATCACCCCGGACCAGTTCAAGGATACGCAGTATTTT.

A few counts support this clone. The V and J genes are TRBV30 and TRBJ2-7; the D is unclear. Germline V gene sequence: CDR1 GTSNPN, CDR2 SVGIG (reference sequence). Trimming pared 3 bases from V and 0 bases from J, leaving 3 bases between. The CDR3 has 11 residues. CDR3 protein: CAWRNSYEQYF. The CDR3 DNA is TGTGCCTGGAGGAACTCCTACGAGCAGTACTTC.

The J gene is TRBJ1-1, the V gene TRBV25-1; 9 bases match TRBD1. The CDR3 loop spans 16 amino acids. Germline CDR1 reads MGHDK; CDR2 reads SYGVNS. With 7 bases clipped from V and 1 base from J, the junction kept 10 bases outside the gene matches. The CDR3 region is CASNHPPDRGNTEAFF. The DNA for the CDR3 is TGTGCCAGCAACCACCCCCCGGACAGGGGGAACACTGAAGCTTTCTTT.

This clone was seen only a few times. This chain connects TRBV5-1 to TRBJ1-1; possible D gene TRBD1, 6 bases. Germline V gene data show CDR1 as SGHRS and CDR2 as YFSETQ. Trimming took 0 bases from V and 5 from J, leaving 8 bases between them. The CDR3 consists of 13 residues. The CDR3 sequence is CASSLVGATEAFF. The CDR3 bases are TGCGCCAGCAGCTTGGTGGGGGCTACTGAAGCTTTCTTT.

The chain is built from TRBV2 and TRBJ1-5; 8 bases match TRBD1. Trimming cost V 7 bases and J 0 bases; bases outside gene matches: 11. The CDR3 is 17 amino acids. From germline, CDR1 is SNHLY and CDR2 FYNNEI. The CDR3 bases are TGTGCCAGCAACCTCGGACAGGGACCCTATAGCAATCAGCCCCAGCATTTT. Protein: CASNLGQGPYSNQPQHF.

CDR3 loop: CASSKTGTSGRAGYNEQFF. The DNA for the CDR3 is TGTGCCAGCAGCAAGACCGGGACTAGCGGGAGGGCCGGGTACAATGAGCAGTTCTTC. The genes are TRBV11-3 and TRBJ2-1; 16 bases match TRBD2. CDR1 and CDR2 from the germline V gene are SGHNT and YENEEA. CDR3 size: 19 residues. V trimming: 5 bases; J trimming: 4 bases; junction bases outside the gene matches: 11. The whole variable domain, filled in from reference TRBV11-3 and TRBJ2-1, reads EAGVVQSPRYKIIEKKQPVAFWCNPISGHNTLYWYLQNLGQGPELLIRYENEEAVDDSQLPKDRFSAERLKGVDSTLKIQPAELGDSAVYLCASSKTGTSGRAGYNEQFFGPGTRLTVL.

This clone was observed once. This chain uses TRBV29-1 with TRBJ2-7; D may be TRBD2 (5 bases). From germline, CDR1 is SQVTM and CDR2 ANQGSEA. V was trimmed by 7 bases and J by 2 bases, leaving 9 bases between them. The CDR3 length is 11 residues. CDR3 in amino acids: CSGRIAYEQYF. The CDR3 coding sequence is TGCAGCGGGAGGATAGCCTACGAGCAGTACTTC.

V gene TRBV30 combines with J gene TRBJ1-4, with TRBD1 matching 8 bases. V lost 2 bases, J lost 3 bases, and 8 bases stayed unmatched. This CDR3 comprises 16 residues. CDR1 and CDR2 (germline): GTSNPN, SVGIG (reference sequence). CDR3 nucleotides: TGTGCCTGGAGTTGGCAGGGGGCGCGATCTAATGAAAAACTGTTTTTT. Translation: CAWSWQGARSNEKLFF.

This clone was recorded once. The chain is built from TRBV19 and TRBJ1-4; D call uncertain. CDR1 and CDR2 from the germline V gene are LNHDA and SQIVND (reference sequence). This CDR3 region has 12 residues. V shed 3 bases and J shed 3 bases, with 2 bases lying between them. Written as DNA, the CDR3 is TGTGCCAGTAGTATGCCTAATGAAAAACTGTTTTTT. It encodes CASSMPNEKLFF.

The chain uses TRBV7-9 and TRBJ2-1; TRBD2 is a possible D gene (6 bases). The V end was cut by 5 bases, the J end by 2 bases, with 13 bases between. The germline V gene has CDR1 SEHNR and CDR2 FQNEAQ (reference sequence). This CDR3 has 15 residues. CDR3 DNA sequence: TGTGCCAGCAGCGTGCGGGAAGGCGCCTACAATGAGCAGTTCTTC. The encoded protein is CASSVREGAYNEQFF.